These T cell receptor beta chains were read from a single sample in a study of regulatory T cells in long-lasting Graves disease. Via MiXCR, TCRdb re-called the multiplex PCR reads, giving one row per CDR3 protein. The table lists roughly 450,000 distinct CDR3 sequences, around a quarter of them singletons. The sample consisted of peripheral blood mononuclear cells (PBMCs), taken when the disease was refractory, from a patient treated with antithyroid drugs. The source is a female donor with Graves disease. CDR3s include the opening cysteine and the closing phenylalanine or tryptophan. D genes are given only for firm matches. Clone sizes are given selectively: once, few, many, or a class where the clone is expanded.

clone size	V gene	D gene	CDR3 length	J gene	CDR3 protein	CDR3 DNA
few	TRBV4-3	TRBD2	14	TRBJ2-7	CASSHRTSGYEQYF	TGCGCCAGCAGCCATAGGACTAGCGGCTACGAGCAGTACTTC
few	TRBV6-1	.	13	TRBJ2-2	CASNFGLAGELFF	TGTGCCAGCAATTTCGGTCTCGCCGGGGAGCTGTTTTTT
.	TRBV20-1	.	15	TRBJ2-5	CSARKLAPTWETQYF	TGCAGTGCTAGGAAACTAGCCCCCACCTGGGAGACCCAGTACTTC
.	TRBV7-9	TRBD1	14	TRBJ1-6	CASSSGGTDSPLHF	TGTGCCAGCAGCTCTGGGGGGACAGATTCACCCCTCCACTTT
.	TRBV18	.	14	TRBJ2-7	CASSPREGPYEQYF	TGTGCCAGCTCACCACGAGAGGGCCCCTACGAGCAGTACTTC
.	TRBV15	.	17	TRBJ2-2	CATSRDRLGMNTGELFF	TGTGCCACCAGCAGGGATCGACTAGGAATGAACACCGGGGAGCTGTTTTTT
.	TRBV20-1	TRBD1	16	TRBJ1-2	CSALSSDRLTNYGYTF	TGCAGTGCACTCTCTTCGGACAGGTTGACTAACTATGGCTACACCTTC
many	TRBV29-1	TRBD1	14	TRBJ2-2	CSAAGQGGTGELFF	TGCAGCGCCGCAGGACAGGGAGGAACCGGGGAGCTGTTTTTT
.	TRBV6-2/TRBV6-3	.	15	TRBJ1-2	CASSEAVGLNYGYTF	TGTGCCAGCAGTGAAGCGGTAGGGCTAAACTATGGCTACACCTTC
many	TRBV11-1	TRBD1	15	TRBJ2-7	CASSRSTGSAYEQYF	TGTGCCAGCAGCCGTTCGACAGGGTCCGCCTACGAGCAGTACTTC
.	TRBV4-3	.	16	TRBJ2-5	CASSQPLTGRGETQYF	TGCGCCAGCAGCCAACCCTTGACTGGGAGGGGGGAGACCCAGTACTTC
.	TRBV4-1	.	12	TRBJ1-1	CASSHWNTEAFF	TGCGCCAGCAGCCACTGGAACACTGAAGCTTTCTTT
many	TRBV7-2	TRBD1	16	TRBJ2-5	CASSSQRTGGAKTQYF	TGTGCCAGCAGCTCCCAAAGGACAGGGGGCGCGAAGACCCAGTACTTC
.	TRBV7-3	TRBD2	14	TRBJ2-2	CASSGAGVGGELFF	TGTGCCAGCAGCGGGGCGGGAGTCGGCGGGGAGCTGTTTTTT
few	TRBV6-2/TRBV6-3	.	13	TRBJ1-1	CATFLTLNTEAFF	TGTGCCACCTTCTTGACGCTCAACACTGAAGCTTTCTTT
.	TRBV7-2	.	14	TRBJ1-1	CASSLQARSTEAFF	TGTGCCAGCAGCCTCCAAGCACGGAGCACTGAAGCTTTCTTT
few	TRBV12-3/TRBV12-4	TRBD1	17	TRBJ2-2	CASSSPQGAYYTGELFF	TGTGCCAGCAGTTCTCCACAGGGGGCCTATTACACCGGGGAGCTGTTTTTT
few	TRBV24-1	.	14	TRBJ1-6	CATSDPGMNSPLHF	TGTGCCACCAGTGATCCAGGGATGAATTCACCCCTCCACTTT
many	TRBV3-1	.	13	TRBJ1-1	CASSQGKNTEAFF	TGTGCCAGCAGCCAAGGGAAGAACACTGAAGCTTTCTTT
many	TRBV20-1	TRBD2	15	TRBJ2-5	CSARILAGIQETQYF	TGCAGTGCTAGAATACTAGCGGGAATCCAAGAGACCCAGTACTTC
many	TRBV6-1	.	15	TRBJ1-1	CASRHASTRNTEAFF	TGTGCCAGCAGACACGCCTCGACAAGGAACACTGAAGCTTTCTTT
.	TRBV24-1	TRBD2	14	TRBJ2-3	CATSHSGRSDTQYF	TGTGCCACCAGTCACAGCGGGAGGTCAGATACGCAGTATTTT
few	TRBV3-1	.	14	TRBJ1-1	CASSQDLFDTEAFF	TGTGCCAGCAGCCAAGACCTCTTTGACACTGAAGCTTTCTTT
.	TRBV7-9	.	12	TRBJ1-4	CASSFGSEKLFF	TGTGCCAGCAGCTTCGGGTCTGAAAAACTGTTTTTT
.	TRBV5-1	.	15	TRBJ2-5	CASSTRQAGEETQYF	TGCGCCAGCAGCACCCGGCAAGCTGGTGAAGAGACCCAGTACTTC
.	TRBV28	.	14	TRBJ1-1	CASSQPQGSTEAFF	TGTGCCAGCAGTCAACCCCAGGGTAGCACTGAAGCTTTCTTT
.	TRBV29-1	TRBD1	13	TRBJ2-5	CSADRGGRETQYF	TGCAGCGCCGACAGGGGAGGAAGAGAGACCCAGTACTTC
.	TRBV11-1	TRBD2	14	TRBJ2-1	CASSWTSTYNEQFF	TGTGCCAGCAGCTGGACTAGCACCTACAATGAGCAGTTCTTC
many	TRBV20-1	TRBD2	14	TRBJ2-5	CSAVGTSGGGTQYF	TGCAGTGCTGTCGGGACTAGCGGGGGAGGGACCCAGTACTTC
few	TRBV28	.	16	TRBJ2-2	CASSIMEIMNTGELFF	TGTGCCAGCTCCATTATGGAGATCATGAACACCGGGGAGCTGTTTTTT
many	TRBV11-1	.	14	TRBJ1-2	CASSLRSWADGYTF	TGTGCCAGCAGTCTGCGGTCATGGGCAGATGGCTACACCTTC
.	TRBV5-1	.	14	TRBJ1-1	CASSFEGTNTEAFF	TGCGCCAGCAGCTTCGAGGGAACGAACACTGAAGCTTTCTTT
few	TRBV7-2	TRBD2	16	TRBJ2-7	CASSRKAGLAGPEQYF	TGTGCCAGCAGCAGAAAGGCGGGACTAGCGGGGCCCGAGCAGTACTTC
few	TRBV29-1	.	13	TRBJ1-1	CSAHRGANTEAFF	TGCAGCGCACATAGGGGGGCGAACACTGAAGCTTTCTTT
few	TRBV24-1	.	14	TRBJ2-2	CATMGRAYTGELFF	TGTGCCACCATGGGGCGGGCCTACACCGGGGAGCTGTTTTTT
.	TRBV7-2	.	12	TRBJ1-2	CASSLVLGGYTF	TGTGCCAGCAGCTTAGTTCTAGGGGGCTACACCTTC
.	TRBV5-1	TRBD1	15	TRBJ1-2	CASSSWTGINYGYTF	TGCGCCAGCAGCTCCTGGACAGGGATTAACTATGGCTACACCTTC
.	TRBV27	.	13	TRBJ1-5	CASGLQWNQPQHF	TGTGCCAGCGGCTTACAGTGGAATCAGCCCCAGCATTTT
few	TRBV10-3	TRBD2	15	TRBJ2-1	CAISEAVAGVNEQFF	TGTGCCATCAGTGAGGCGGTAGCGGGAGTCAATGAGCAGTTCTTC
.	TRBV5-6	.	15	TRBJ1-1	CASSLKQSLNTEAFF	TGTGCCAGCAGCTTGAAACAGTCCCTGAACACTGAAGCTTTCTTT
.	TRBV27	.	14	TRBJ2-7	CASSLSGDAYEQYF	TGTGCCAGCAGTTTATCGGGGGATGCCTACGAGCAGTACTTC
few	TRBV6-1	.	11	TRBJ2-7	CAATSGDEQYF	TGTGCCGCCACCTCGGGGGACGAGCAGTACTTC
many	TRBV12-3/TRBV12-4	TRBD2	15	TRBJ2-5	CASRSGVSGSETQYF	TGTGCCAGCAGATCGGGTGTTAGCGGGAGTGAGACCCAGTACTTC
.	TRBV2	TRBD1	15	TRBJ1-2	CASRPWEGAPGGYTF	TGTGCCAGCAGACCTTGGGAGGGGGCTCCAGGGGGCTACACCTTC
.	TRBV5-1	.	14	TRBJ1-1	CASSSRDAGVEAFF	TGCGCCAGCAGCTCCCGAGACGCCGGGGTTGAAGCTTTCTTT
.	TRBV28	TRBD2	15	TRBJ2-7	CASSGGGLAGVEQYF	TGTGCCAGCAGCGGCGGGGGACTAGCGGGAGTCGAGCAGTACTTC
few	TRBV19	TRBD1	18	TRBJ1-6	CASSIGTGSGSYNSPLHF	TGTGCCAGTAGTATAGGGACAGGGAGTGGCTCCTATAATTCACCCCTCCACTTT